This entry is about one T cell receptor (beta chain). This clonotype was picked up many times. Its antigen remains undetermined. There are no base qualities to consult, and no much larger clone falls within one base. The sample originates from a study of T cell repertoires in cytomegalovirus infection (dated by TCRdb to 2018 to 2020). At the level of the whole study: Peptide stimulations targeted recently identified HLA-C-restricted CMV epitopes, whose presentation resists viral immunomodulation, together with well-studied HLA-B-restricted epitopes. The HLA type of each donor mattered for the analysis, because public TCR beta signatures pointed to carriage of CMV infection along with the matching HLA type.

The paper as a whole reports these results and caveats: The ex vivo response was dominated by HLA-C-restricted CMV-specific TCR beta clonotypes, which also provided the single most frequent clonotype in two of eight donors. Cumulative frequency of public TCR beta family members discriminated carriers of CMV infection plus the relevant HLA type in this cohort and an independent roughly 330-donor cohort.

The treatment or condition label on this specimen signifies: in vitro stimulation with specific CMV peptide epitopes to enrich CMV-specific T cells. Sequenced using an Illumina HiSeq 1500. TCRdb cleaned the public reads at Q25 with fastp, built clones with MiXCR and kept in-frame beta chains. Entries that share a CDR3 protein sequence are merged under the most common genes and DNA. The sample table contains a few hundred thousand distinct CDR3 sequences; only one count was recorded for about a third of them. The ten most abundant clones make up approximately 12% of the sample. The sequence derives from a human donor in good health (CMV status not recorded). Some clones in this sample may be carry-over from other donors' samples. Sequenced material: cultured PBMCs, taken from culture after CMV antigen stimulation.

Here is the DNA: TGTGCCAGCAGCTCCGGGACAGGACCTTTTGCCCAGCATTTT. This yields the protein CASSSGTGPFAQHF. The chain is encoded by TRBV7-9 joined to TRBJ1-5; a stretch of 8 junction bases matches TRBD1. Reading the germline V gene (reference sequence) gives CDR1 SEHNR and CDR2 FQNEAQ. The CDR3 measures 14 amino acids from cysteine to phenylalanine. CDR3 DNA only is kept here, 42 bases in frame from base 1. V and J are trimmed by 4 bases and 11 bases, and the gene matches miss 10 bases of the junction.